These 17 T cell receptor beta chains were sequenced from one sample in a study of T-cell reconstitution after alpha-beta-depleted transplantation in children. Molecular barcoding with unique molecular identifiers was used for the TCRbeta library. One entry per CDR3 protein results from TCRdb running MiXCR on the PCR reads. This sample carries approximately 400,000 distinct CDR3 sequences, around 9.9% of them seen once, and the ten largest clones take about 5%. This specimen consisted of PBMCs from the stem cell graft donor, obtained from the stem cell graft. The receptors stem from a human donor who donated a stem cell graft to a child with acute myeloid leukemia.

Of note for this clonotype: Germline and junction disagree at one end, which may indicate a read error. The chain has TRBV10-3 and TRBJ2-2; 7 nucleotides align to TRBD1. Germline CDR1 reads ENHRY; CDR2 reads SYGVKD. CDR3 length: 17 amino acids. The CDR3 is CATDVGRQGQNTGERFF. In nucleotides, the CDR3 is TGTGCCACGGATGTCGGTCGACAGGGCCAGAACACCGGGGAGCGGTTTTTT.

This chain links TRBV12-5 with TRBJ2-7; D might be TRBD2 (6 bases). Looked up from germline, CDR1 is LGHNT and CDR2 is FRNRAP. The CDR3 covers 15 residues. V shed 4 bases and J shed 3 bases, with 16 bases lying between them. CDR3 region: CASGSFKGLNYEQYF. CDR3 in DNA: TGTGCTAGTGGTTCATTCAAGGGACTTAACTACGAGCAGTACTTC. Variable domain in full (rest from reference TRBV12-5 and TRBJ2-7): DARVTQTPRHKVTEMGQEVTMRCQPILGHNTVFWYRQTMMQGLELLAYFRNRAPLDDSGMPKDRFSAEMPDATLATLKIQPSEPRDSAVYFCASGSFKGLNYEQYFGPGTRLTVT.

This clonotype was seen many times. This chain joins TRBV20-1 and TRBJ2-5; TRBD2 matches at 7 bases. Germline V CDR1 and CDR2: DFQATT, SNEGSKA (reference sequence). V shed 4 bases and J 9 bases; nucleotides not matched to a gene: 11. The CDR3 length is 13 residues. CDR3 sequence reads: CSATRGVVQAQYF. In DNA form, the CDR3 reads TGCAGTGCTACTCGGGGGGTCGTTCAGGCCCAGTACTTC.

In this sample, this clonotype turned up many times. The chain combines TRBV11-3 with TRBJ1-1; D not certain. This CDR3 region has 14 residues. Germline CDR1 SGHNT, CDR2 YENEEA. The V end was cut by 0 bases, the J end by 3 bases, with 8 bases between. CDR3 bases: TGTGCCAGCAGCTTAGATCACACCTACACTGAAGCTTTCTTT. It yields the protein CASSLDHTYTEAFF. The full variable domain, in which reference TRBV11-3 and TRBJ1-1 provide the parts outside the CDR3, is EAGVVQSPRYKIIEKKQPVAFWCNPISGHNTLYWYLQNLGQGPELLIRYENEEAVDDSQLPKDRFSAERLKGVDSTLKIQPAELGDSAVYLCASSLDHTYTEAFFGQGTRLTVV.

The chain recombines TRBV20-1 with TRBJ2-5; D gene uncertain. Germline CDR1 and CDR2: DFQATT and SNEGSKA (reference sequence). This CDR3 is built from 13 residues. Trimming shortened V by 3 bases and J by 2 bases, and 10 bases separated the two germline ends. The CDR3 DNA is TGCAGTGCTAGCCCGGCAGTACAAGAGACCCAGTACTTC. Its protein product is CSASPAVQETQYF.

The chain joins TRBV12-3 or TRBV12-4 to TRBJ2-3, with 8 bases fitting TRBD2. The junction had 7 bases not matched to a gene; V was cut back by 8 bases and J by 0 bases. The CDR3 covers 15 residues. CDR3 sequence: CASRSTGGSTDTQYF. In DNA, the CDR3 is TGTGCCAGCCGATCGACGGGGGGGAGCACAGATACGCAGTATTTT.

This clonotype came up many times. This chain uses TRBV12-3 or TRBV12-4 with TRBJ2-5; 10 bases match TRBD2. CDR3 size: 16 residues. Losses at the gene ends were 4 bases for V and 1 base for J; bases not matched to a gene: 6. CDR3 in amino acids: CASSSPSGGIQETQYF. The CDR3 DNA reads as TGTGCCAGCAGTTCACCTAGCGGGGGCATCCAAGAGACCCAGTACTTC.

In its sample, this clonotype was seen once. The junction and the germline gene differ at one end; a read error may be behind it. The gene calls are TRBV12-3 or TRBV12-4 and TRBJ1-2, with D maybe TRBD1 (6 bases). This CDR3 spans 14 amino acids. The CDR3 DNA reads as TGTGCCAGCAGTTTCTTCCAGGGGAACTATGTCTACACCTTC. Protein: CASSFFQGNYVYTF.

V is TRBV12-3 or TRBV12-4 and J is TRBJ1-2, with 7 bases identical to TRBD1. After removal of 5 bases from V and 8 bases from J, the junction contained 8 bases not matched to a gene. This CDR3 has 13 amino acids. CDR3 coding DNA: TGTGCCAGCAGTCGGGACAGTCTAACGGGCTACACCTTC. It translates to CASSRDSLTGYTF.

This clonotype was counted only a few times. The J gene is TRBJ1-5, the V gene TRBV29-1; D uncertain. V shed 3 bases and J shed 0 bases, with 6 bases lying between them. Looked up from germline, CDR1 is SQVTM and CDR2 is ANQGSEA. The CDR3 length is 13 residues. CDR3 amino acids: CSVEVFSNQPQHF. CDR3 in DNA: TGCAGCGTTGAGGTCTTTAGCAATCAGCCCCAGCATTTT.

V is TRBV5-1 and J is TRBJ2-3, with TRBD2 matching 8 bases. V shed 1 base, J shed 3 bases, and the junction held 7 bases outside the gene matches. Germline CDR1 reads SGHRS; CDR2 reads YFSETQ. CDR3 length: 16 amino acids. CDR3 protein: CASSLSRGGTTDTQYF. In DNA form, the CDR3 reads TGCGCCAGCAGCTTGAGTCGGGGGGGAACTACAGATACGCAGTATTTT.

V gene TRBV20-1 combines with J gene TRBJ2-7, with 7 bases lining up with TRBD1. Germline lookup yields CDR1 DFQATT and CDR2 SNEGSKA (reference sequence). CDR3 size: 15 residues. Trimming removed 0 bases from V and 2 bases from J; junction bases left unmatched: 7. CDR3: CSARDLQGPAYEQYF. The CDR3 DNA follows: TGCAGTGCTAGAGACCTACAGGGGCCGGCCTACGAGCAGTACTTC.

In DNA, the CDR3 is TGCAGTGCCCCGGCAGGGGGCCGGAAGAACACTGAAGCTTTCTTT. Amino acid sequence: CSAPAGGRKNTEAFF. The chain carries TRBV20-1 and TRBJ1-1; 8 bases are a match to TRBD1. Germline CDR1 DFQATT, CDR2 SNEGSKA (reference sequence). The CDR3 is 15 amino acids. Trimming cost V 6 bases and J 1 base; bases outside gene matches: 10.

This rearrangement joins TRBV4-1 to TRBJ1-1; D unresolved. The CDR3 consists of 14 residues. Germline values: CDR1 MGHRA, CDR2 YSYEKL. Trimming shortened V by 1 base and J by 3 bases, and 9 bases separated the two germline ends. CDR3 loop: CASSQAPFDTEAFF. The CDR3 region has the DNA TGCGCCAGCAGCCAAGCCCCGTTTGACACTGAAGCTTTCTTT.

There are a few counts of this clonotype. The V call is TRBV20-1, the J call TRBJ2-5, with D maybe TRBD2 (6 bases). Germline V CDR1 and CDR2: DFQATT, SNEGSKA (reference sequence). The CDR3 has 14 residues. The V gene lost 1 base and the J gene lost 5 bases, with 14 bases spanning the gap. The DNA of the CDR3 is TGCAGTGCTAGAGTCGGCGGGATAGGTGAGACCCAGTACTTC. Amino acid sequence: CSARVGGIGETQYF.

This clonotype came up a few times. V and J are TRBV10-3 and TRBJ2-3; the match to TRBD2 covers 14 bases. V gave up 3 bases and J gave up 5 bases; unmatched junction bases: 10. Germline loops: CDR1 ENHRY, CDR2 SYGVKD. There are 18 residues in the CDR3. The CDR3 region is CAISDPGLAGVLVDTQYF. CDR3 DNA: TGTGCCATCAGTGATCCGGGACTAGCGGGAGTCCTGGTAGATACGCAGTATTTT.

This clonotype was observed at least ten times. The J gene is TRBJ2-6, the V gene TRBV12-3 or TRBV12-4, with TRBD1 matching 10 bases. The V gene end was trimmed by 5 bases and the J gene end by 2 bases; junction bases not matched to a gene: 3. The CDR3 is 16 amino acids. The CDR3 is CASSRGTGAGANVLTF. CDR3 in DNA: TGTGCCAGCAGTCGCGGGACAGGGGCTGGGGCCAACGTCCTGACTTTC.